The sample holds many counts of the clone carrying this T cell receptor (beta chain). Its antigen is unidentified. TCRdb called the reads again in MiXCR, with one record for every CDR3 protein. The repertoire holds 550,000 to 850,000 distinct CDR3 sequences, with about 30% as singletons. The germline V gene encodes CDR1 SGHTA and CDR2 FQGNSA. V was pared by 8 bases and J by 4 bases, with 10 bases between. The CDR3 extends over 12 amino acids. This record comes from a study of T cell repertoires in cytomegalovirus infection. The source is a human donor in good health (CMV status not recorded). Some clones in this sample may be carry-over from other donors' samples. The sequencing used cultured PBMCs, collected from culture after CMV antigen stimulation. The J gene is TRBJ2-3, the V gene TRBV7-2, with D unresolved. CDR3 protein: CASGYPPDTQYF. In nucleotides, the CDR3 is TGTGCCAGCGGCTACCCCCCAGATACGCAGTATTTT.